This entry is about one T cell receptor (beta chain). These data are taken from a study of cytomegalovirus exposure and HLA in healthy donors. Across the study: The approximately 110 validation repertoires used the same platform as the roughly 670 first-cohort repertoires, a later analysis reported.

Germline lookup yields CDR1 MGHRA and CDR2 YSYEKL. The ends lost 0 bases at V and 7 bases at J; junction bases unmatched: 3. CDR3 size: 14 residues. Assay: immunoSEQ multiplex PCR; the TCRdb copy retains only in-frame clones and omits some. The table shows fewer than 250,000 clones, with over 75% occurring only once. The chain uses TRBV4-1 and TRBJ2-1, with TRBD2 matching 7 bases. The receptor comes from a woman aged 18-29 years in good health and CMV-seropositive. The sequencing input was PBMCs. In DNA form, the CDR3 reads TGCGCCAGCAGCCAAGAAGCGGGAAGAAATGAGCAGTTCTTC. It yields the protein CASSQEAGRNEQFF.